The source of this T cell receptor (beta chain) is a study of T cell changes during pregnancy in multiple sclerosis. The data were produced by immunoSEQ multiplex PCR, yet TCRdb's version contains in-frame clones alone and is incomplete. The sample consists of 65,000 to 85,000 clones, 85% to 95% of them appearing once. Germline-derived CDR1 and CDR2 are MNHNS and SASEGT. The CDR3 totals 15 residues. The V gene lost 6 bases and the J gene lost 4 bases, with 15 bases spanning the gap. Sequencing was performed on peripheral blood, taken in the second trimester of pregnancy. The rearrangement joins TRBV6-1 to TRBJ2-2, with D tentatively TRBD2 (6 bases). The origin of this receptor is a female donor in good health, enrolled as a control in a pregnancy study. CDR3 sequence reads: CASRGRRAFTGELFF. In nucleotides, the CDR3 is TGTGCCAGCAGAGGCAGGAGGGCATTCACCGGGGAGCTGTTTTTT.